The T cell receptor (beta chain) under discussion was sequenced for a study of blood T cell repertoires in COVID-19. Study-wide background: Samples came from the United States, Italy and Spain, spanning acute and convalescent COVID-19. T cells, B-cell-depleted T cells, or PBMCs supplied cDNA or gDNA.

Germline trimming cut 4 bases from V and 5 bases from J; bases unmatched to any gene: 8. The germline gives CDR1 SGHVS, CDR2 FNYEAQ. The CDR3 is 16 residues long. Original processing notes: Reference gene primer amplification yielded estimated nucleated cell counts. Sequencing was performed with immunoSEQ multiplex PCR; in TCRdb, only in-frame clones are kept and a portion is missing. The D gene and trimming were derived from the DNA, and the V and J assignments and clone size from that table. The sample contains roughly 80,000 clones, around 88% of which appear only once. This chain connects TRBV7-6 to TRBJ1-6; 7 positions match TRBD1. The sample consisted of peripheral blood. This receptor was identified in an elderly woman with active or convalescent COVID-19. The CDR3 sequence: CASSSQGPANNSPLHF. The CDR3 nucleotides are TGTGCCAGCAGCTCACAGGGGCCCGCCAATAATTCACCCCTCCACTTT.